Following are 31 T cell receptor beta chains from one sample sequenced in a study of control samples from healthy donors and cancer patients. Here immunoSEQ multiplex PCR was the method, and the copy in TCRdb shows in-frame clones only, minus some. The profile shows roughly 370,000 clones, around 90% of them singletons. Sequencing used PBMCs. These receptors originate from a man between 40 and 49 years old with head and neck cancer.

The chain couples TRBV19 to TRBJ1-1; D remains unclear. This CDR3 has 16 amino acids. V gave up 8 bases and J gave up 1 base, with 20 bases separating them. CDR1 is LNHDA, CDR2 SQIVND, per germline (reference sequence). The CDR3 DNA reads TGTGCCAGTTCGGGCCCGGGAAGGACGGCGAACACTGAAGCTTTCTTT. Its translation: CASSGPGRTANTEAFF.

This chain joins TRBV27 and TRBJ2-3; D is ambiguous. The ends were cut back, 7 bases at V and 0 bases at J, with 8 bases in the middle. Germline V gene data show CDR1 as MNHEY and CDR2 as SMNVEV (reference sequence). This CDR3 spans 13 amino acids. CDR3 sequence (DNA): TGTGCCAGCACGATGGGGAGCACAGATACGCAGTATTTT. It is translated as CASTMGSTDTQYF.

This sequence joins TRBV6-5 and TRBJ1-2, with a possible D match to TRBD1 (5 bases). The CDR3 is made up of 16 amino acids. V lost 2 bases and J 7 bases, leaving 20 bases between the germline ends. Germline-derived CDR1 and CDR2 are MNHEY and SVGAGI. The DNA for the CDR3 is TGTGCCAGCAGTTACGCGACAGCCGCCCTGGGGAGTGGCTACACCTTC. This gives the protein CASSYATAALGSGYTF.

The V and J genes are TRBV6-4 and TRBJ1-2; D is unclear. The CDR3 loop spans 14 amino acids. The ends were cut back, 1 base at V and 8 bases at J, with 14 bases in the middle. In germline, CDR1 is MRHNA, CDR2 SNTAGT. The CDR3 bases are TGTGCCAGCAGTGACTTGGCAGGATCGGGCGGCTACACCTTC. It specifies CASSDLAGSGGYTF.

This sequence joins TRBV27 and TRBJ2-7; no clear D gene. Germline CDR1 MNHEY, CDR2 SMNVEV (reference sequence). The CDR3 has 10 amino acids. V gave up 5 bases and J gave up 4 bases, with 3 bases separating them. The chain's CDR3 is CASSPYEQYF. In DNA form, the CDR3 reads TGTGCCAGCAGTCCATACGAGCAGTACTTC.

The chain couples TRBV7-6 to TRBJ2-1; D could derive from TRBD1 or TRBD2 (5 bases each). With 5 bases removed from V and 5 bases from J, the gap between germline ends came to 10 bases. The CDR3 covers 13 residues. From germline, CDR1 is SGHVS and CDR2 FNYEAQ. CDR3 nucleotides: TGTGCCAGCAGCCCCGGGACCAACAATGAGCAGTTCTTC. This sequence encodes CASSPGTNNEQFF.

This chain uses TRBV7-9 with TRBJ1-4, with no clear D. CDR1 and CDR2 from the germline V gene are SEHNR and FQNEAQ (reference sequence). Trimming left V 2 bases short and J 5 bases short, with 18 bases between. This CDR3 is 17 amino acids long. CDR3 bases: TGTGCCAGCAGCTTATATGAATCACCCTCCTTCAATGAAAAACTGTTTTTT. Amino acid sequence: CASSLYESPSFNEKLFF.

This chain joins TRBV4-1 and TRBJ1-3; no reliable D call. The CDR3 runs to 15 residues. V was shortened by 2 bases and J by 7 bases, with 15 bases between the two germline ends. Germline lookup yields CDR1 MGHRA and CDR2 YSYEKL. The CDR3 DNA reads TGCGCCAGCAGCCAAATGGAGACTCTGGGTAACACCATATATTTT. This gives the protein CASSQMETLGNTIYF.

The CDR3 spells CASSPLGGGDSGELFF. CDR3 DNA sequence: TGTGCCAGCAGCCCATTGGGCGGGGGGGATTCCGGGGAGCTGTTTTTT. This rearrangement joins TRBV5-4 to TRBJ2-2; TRBD2 aligns across 9 bases. Germline values: CDR1 SGHNT, CDR2 YYREEE (reference sequence). The CDR3 is made up of 16 amino acids. V was pared by 4 bases and J by 6 bases, with 10 bases of the junction left unmatched.

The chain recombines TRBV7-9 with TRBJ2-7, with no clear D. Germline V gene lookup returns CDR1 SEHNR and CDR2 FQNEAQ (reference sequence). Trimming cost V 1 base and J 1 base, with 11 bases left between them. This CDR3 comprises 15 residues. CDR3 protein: CASSLVPRLSYEQYF. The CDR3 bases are TGTGCCAGCAGCTTAGTTCCCAGGCTTTCCTACGAGCAGTACTTC.

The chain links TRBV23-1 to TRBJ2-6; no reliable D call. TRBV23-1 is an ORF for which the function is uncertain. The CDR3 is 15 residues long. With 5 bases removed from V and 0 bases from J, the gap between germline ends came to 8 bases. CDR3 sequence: CASSYTDSGANVLTF. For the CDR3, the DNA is TGCGCCAGCAGTTATACAGACTCTGGGGCCAACGTCCTGACTTTC.

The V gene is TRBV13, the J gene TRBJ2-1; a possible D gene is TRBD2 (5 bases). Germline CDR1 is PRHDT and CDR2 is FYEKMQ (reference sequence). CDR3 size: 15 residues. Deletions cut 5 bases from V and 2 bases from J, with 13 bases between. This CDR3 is CASSPRDPTYNEQFF. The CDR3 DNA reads TGTGCCAGCAGCCCCCGGGATCCTACCTACAATGAGCAGTTCTTC.

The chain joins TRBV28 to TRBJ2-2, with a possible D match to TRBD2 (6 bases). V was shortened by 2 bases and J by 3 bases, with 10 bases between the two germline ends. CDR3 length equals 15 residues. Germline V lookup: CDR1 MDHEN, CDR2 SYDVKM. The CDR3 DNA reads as TGTGCCAGCAGTTTAGGAGGGGCGCACACCGGGGAGCTGTTTTTT. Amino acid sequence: CASSLGGAHTGELFF. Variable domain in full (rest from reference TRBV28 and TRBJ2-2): DVKVTQSSRYLVKRTGEKVFLECVQDMDHENMFWYRQDPGLGLRLIYFSYDVKMKEKGDIPEGYSVSREKKERFSLILESASTNQTSMYLCASSLGGAHTGELFFGEGSRLTVL.

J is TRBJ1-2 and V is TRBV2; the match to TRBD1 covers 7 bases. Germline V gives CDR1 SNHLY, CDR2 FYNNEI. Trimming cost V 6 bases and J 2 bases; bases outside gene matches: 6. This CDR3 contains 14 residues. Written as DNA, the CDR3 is TGTGCCAGCAGAATAACAGGGGAGAACTATGGCTACACCTTC. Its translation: CASRITGENYGYTF.

The DNA of the CDR3 is TGTGCCAGCAGTTCCGAGGGGGCGGGTGGCTACACCTTC. Protein product: CASSSEGAGGYTF. V is TRBV28 and J is TRBJ1-2, with TRBD1 identical over 7 bases. V trimming: 4 bases; J trimming: 7 bases; junction bases outside the gene matches: 6. Per the germline V gene, CDR1 is MDHEN and CDR2 is SYDVKM. The CDR3 extends over 13 amino acids.

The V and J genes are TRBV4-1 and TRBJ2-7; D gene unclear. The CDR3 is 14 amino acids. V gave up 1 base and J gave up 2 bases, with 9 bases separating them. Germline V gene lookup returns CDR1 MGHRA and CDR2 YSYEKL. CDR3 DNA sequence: TGCGCCAGCAGCCAAGGGATTGTCCCCTACGAGCAGTACTTC. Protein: CASSQGIVPYEQYF.

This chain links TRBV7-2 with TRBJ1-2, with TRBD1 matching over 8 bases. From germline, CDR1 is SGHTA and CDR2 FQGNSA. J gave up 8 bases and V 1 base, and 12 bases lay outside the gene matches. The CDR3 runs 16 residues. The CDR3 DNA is TGTGCCAGCAGCTTAGAGGCAGGGGGCGCTTTATGGGGCTACACCTTC. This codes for CASSLEAGGALWGYTF.

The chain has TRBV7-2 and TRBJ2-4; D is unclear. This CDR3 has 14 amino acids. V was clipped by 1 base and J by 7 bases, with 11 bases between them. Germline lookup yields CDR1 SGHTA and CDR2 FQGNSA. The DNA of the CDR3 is TGTGCCAGCAGCTTAGTGTTCCAGGAGAACATTCAGTACTTC. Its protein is CASSLVFQENIQYF.

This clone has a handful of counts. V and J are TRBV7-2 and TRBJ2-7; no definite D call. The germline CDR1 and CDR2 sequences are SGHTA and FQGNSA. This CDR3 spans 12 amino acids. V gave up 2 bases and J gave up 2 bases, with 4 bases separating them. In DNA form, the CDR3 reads TGTGCCAGCAGCTTACGGACCTACGAGCAGTACTTC. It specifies CASSLRTYEQYF.

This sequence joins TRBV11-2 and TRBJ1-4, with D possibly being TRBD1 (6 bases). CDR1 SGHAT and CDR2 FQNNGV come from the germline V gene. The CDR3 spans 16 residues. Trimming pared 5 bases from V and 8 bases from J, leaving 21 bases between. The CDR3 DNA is TGTGCCAGCAGCCCCGATTGGGGGGCGAGATGGGAAAAACTGTTTTTT. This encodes CASSPDWGARWEKLFF.

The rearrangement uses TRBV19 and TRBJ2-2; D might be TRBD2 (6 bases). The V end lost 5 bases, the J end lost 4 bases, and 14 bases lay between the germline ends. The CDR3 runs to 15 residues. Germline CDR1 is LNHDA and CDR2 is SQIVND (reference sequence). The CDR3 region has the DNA TGTGCCAGTAGTTCTCAACTAGCTTCCACCGGGGAGCTGTTTTTT. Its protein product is CASSSQLASTGELFF.

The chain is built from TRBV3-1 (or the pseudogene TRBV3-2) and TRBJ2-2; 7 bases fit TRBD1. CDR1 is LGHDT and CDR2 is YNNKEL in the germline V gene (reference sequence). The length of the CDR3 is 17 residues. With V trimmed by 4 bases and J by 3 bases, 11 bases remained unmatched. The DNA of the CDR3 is TGTGCCAGCAGCCTTGCTGTCACAGGGGTATACACCGGGGAGCTGTTTTTT. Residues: CASSLAVTGVYTGELFF.

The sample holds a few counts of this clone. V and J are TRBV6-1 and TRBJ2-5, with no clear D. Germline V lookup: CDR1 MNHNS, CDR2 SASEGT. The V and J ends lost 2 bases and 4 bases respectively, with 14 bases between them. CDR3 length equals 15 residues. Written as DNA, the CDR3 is TGTGCCAGCAGTGAATTTCAGCTAGTCCGAGAGACCCAGTACTTC. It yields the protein CASSEFQLVRETQYF.

CDR3 bases: TGTGCCAGGGGGGGGTGGTACTCAGTTCAGGATGCAACTAATGAAAAACTGTTTTTT. This encodes CARGGWYSVQDATNEKLFF. The chain employs TRBV28 and TRBJ1-4; the D gene is possibly TRBD1 (5 bases). Per the germline V gene, CDR1 is MDHEN and CDR2 is SYDVKM. The CDR3 extends over 19 amino acids. Between the trimmed V and J ends, which lost 9 bases and 0 bases, there was a span of 26 bases.

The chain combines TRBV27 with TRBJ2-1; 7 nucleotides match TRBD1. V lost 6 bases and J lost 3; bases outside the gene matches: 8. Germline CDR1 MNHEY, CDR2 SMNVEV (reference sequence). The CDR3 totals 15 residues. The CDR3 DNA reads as TGTGCCAGCAGCTACAGGGGAATGGTCTACAATGAGCAGTTCTTC. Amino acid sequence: CASSYRGMVYNEQFF.

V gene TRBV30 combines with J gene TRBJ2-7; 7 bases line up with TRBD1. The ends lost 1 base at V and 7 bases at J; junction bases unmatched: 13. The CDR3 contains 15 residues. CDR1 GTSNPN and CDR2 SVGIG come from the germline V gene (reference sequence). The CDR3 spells CAWSASLQGMGEQYF. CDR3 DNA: TGTGCCTGGAGTGCAAGCTTACAGGGGATGGGGGAGCAGTACTTC.

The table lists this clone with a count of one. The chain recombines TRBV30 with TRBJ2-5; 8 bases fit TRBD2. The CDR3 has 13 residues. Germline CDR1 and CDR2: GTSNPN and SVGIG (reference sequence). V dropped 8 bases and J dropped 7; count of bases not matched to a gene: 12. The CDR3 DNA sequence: TGTGCCAGGAAGACTAGCGCTGGGGGGACCCAGTACTTC. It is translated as CARKTSAGGTQYF.

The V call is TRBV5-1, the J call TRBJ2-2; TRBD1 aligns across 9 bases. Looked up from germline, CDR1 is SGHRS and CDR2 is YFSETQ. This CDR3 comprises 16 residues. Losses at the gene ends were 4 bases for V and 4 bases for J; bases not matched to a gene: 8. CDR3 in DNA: TGCGCCAGCAGCACGGACGGGACAGGGTCCACCGGGGAGCTGTTTTTT. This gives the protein CASSTDGTGSTGELFF.

CDR3: CASSLEARVLHEQYF. CDR3 in DNA: TGTGCCAGCAGCTTAGAGGCCAGGGTGCTCCACGAGCAGTACTTC. The chain joins TRBV7-2 to TRBJ2-7; D is perhaps TRBD1 (5 bases). Between the trimmed V and J ends, which lost 1 base and 5 bases, there was a span of 15 bases. Germline CDR1 is SGHTA and CDR2 is FQGNSA. This CDR3 is 15 amino acids long.

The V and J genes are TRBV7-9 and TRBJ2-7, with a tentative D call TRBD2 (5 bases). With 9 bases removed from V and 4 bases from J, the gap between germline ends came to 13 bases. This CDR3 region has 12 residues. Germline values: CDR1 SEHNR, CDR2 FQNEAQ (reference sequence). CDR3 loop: CASGEYGYEQYF. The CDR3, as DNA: TGTGCCAGTGGGGAGTACGGGTACGAGCAGTACTTC. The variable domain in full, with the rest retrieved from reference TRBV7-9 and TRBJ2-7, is DTGVSQNPRHKITKRGQNVTFRCDPISEHNRLYWYRQTLGQGPEFLTYFQNEAQLEKSRLLSDRFSAERPKGSFSTLEIQRTEQGDSAMYLCASGEYGYEQYFGPGTRLTVT.

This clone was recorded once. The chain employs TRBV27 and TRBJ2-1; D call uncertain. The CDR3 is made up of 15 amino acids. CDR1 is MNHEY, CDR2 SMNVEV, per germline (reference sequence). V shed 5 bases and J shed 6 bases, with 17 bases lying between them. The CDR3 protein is CASSLEGGTTNEQFF. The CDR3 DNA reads TGTGCCAGCAGTCTCGAAGGCGGCACAACCAATGAGCAGTTCTTC.